The clone carrying this T cell receptor beta chain was seen a few times. What it binds is not known. The data were taken from a study of metastatic and nonmetastatic thyroid tumors. For the study at large: From malignant and benign thyroid patients, repertoires in blood and in tumor or nodule tissue were compared. Points from the study as a whole: Significantly greater TCR beta diversity was reportedly found in malignant thyroid tumors than in benign nodules (in blood and tumor).

Authors' methods: A classifier of distant metastasis in papillary thyroid cancer was built from CDR3 differences (across clinicopathological groups). TCRdb re-processed the PCR reads through MiXCR. The V and J calls here are based on TCRdb, not the publication. The profile shows 9,000 to 15,000 clones, 30% to 35% of them singletons. Every patient underwent thyroid surgery untreated. The specimen was tumor tissue. The clonotype comes from a female donor with papillary thyroid cancer or a benign thyroid nodule (not recorded which). Some clones in this sample may be carry-over from other donors' samples.

DNA for the CDR3: TGTGCCAGCTACAGGGGCGACCCCCGGACTGAAGCTTTCTTT. Residues: CASYRGDPRTEAFF. V is TRBV19 and J is TRBJ1-1, with TRBD1 identical over 7 bases. The CDR3 has 14 residues. V was clipped by 9 bases and J by 5 bases; unmatched bases: 12. The germline V gene has CDR1 LNHDA and CDR2 SQIVND (reference sequence).